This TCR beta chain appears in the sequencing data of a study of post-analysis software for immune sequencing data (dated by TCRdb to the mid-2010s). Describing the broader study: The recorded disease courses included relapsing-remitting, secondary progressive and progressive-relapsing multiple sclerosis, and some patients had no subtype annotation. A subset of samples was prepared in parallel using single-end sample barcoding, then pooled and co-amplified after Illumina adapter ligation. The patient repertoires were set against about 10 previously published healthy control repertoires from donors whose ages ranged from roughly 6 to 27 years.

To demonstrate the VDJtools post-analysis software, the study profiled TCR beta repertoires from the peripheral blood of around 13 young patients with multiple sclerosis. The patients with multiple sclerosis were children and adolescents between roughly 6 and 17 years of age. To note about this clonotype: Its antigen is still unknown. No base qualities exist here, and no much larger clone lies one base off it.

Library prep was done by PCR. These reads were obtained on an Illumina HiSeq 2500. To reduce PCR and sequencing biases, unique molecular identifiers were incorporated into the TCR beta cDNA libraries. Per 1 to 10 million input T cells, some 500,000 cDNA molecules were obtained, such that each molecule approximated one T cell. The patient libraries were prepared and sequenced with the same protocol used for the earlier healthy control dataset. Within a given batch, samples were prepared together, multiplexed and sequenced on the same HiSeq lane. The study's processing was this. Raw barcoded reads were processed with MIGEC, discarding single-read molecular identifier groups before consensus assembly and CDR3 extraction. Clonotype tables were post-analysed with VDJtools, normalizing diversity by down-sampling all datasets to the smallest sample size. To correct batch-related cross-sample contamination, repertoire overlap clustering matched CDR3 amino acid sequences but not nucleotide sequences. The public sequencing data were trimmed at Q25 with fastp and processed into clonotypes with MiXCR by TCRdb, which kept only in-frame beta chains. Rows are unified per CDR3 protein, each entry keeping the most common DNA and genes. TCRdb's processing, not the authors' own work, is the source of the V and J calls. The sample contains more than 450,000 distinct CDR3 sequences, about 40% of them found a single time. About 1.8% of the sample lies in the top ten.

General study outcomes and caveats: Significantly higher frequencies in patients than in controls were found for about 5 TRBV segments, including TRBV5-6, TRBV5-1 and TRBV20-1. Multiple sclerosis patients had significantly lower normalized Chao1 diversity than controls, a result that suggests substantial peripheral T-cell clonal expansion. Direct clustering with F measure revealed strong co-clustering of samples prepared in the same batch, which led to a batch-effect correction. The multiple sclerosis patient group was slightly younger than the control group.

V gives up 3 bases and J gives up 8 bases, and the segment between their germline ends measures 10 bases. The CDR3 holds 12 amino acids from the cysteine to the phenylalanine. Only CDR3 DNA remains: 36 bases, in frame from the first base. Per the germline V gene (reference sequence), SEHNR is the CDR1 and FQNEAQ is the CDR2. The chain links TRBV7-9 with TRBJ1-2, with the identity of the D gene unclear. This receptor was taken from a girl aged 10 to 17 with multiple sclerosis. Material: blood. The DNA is TGTGCCAGCAGCTTGGACTTTAGGGGCTACACCTTC. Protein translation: CASSLDFRGYTF.